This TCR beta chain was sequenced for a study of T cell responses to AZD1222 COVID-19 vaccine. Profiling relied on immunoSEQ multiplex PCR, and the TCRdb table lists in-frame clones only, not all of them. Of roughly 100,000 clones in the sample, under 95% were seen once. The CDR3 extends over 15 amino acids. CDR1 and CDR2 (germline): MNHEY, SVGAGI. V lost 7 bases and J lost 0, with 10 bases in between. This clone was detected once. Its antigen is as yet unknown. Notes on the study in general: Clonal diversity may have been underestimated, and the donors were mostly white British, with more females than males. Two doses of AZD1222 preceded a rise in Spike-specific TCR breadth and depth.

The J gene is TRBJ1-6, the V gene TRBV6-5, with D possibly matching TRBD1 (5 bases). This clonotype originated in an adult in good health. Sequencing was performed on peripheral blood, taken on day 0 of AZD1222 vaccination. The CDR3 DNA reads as TGTGCCAGCACCGAGGGGAGCTCCTATAATTCACCCCTCCACTTT. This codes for CASTEGSSYNSPLHF.